The entry below gives a single T cell receptor beta chain sequence along with its context. Its antigen is not yet known. No base quality information exists; no much larger clone differs at one position. V is clipped by 1 base and J by 4 bases, and the sequence between their germline boundaries is 10 bases long. The CDR3 spans 14 residues, from the cysteine through the phenylalanine. The CDR3 DNA has 42 bases and is translated from base 1. Sequences MGHRA (CDR1) and YSYEKL (CDR2) are obtained from the germline V gene. The source of the sample is a study of cytomegalovirus exposure and HLA in healthy donors listed by TCRdb under 2017. Broadly, across the study: A later analysis indicated that the 120 validation repertoires were generated on the platform also employed for the 700 or so repertoires of the first cohort. Along with the approximately 650-subject first cohort, a separate validation cohort of 120 different subjects was used. The study aimed to test whether signatures of past pathogen exposure could be identified by cataloging public T cell receptors. The study combined high-throughput TCR immunosequencing, statistical association of individual TCRs with disease status, and machine learning to predict cytomegalovirus infection status. Overall study outcomes, separate from this receptor: Subsequent analysis determined that TCRs grouped into clusters in the first cohort also showed a tendency toward co-occurrence across the roughly 110 validation repertoires, and approximately 94% of cluster scores exceeded 0. A few of the identified cytomegalovirus-associated TCR beta chains were confirmed in vitro to be specific for cytomegalovirus antigens. The study gave a list of under 200 TCR beta chains associated with cytomegalovirus. The classifier was reported to diagnose cytomegalovirus status with high specificity and sensitivity in both the original and validation cohorts. Most TCR sequences were observed very rarely across donors, whereas some public TCRs were present in many individuals. The authors suggested that the approach could potentially be extended to other disease states and immunological phenotypes. A later analysis had no HLA typing for the validation cohort, so co-occurrence there was scored across all 110 or so repertoires.

Library preparation used the immunoSEQ multiplex PCR assay. The source study handled its data this way. To diagnose cytomegalovirus status from the catalog of TCR beta chain sequences, a statistical classification framework was built. The clones in this table, taken by TCRdb from immuneACCESS, are in-frame only. Not every clone is retained; where verified, under half of the shortfall comes from an unresolved V gene, and the cause of the rest is unknown. V, J and clone size derive from that table, while D and trimming were established from the DNA sequence. For this sample there are some 120,000 clones; about 88% appear just once. The biggest ten clones account for 1.4% of the sample. The donors belonged to the validation cohort of around 120 subjects, which was separate from the roughly 700-subject first cohort.

The sequenced sample consisted of PBMCs. This clonotype was obtained from a young man in good health and CMV-seronegative. In this chain, TRBV4-1 is recombined with TRBJ1-2, with the D gene call left open. The nucleotide sequence is given as TGCGCCAGCAGCCAAGTTGCAGACTTCTATGGCTACACCTTC. Translated, it gives CASSQVADFYGYTF.